This is a list of T cell receptor beta chains from one sample in a study of cytomegalovirus exposure and HLA in healthy donors. The method was immunoSEQ multiplex PCR; TCRdb's version includes in-frame clones alone and lacks a portion of them. The table shows 150,000 to 200,000 clones, with about 86% occurring only once. The specimen was PBMCs. The receptor set was obtained from a man aged 35 to 55 in good health and CMV-seropositive. The conserved cysteine and the conserved F or W are not part of the CDR3 here. Clone size is stated in some rows and not others, as once, few, many or a class when expanded.

clone_size v_call cdr3_aa
NA TRBV5-8 ASSHGLAGGLF
NA TRBV27 ASSLSEQYNEQF
NA TRBV7-2 ASSFLLRGYGYT
NA TRBV6-5 ASRERGPYEQY
once TRBV13 ASSLAPGLAAYNEQF
once TRBV28 ASSLHDRVNTEAF
NA TRBV6-1 ASSELEGAEQY
NA TRBV6-5 ASNLGTGLYEQY
NA TRBV7-9 ASIRTDTQY
NA TRBV28 ASSIHRVNTEAF
NA TRBV28 ASSRGGLSTEAF
NA TRBV27 ASSSRSHQETQY
NA TRBV6-4 ASSHTEYSGNTIY
NA TRBV6-1 ASSPLAGRVYEQY
few TRBV6-1 ASRGIGPNTEAF
NA TRBV28 ATGRQGDYGYT